Listed below are T cell receptor beta chains from one sample, sequenced in a study of long-term antiretroviral therapy in people with HIV. Here immunoSEQ multiplex PCR was the method, and the copy in TCRdb shows in-frame clones only, minus some. Among about 27,000 clones listed, more than 80% were seen once. The material was unsorted PBMCs, obtained 3 years after starting antiretroviral therapy. These receptors originate from a man aged 35 to 55 with HIV. CDR3s include the opening cysteine and the closing phenylalanine or tryptophan. Fields, in order: V gene, D gene, clone size, J gene, CDR3 protein, CDR3 DNA. The D gene is left open where the match is weak. Size is omitted from some rows. Given values are once, few, many or a class for expanded clones.

TRBV28,.,.,TRBJ2-7,CAITTVDEQYF,TGTGCCATAACGACGGTAGACGAGCAGTACTTC
TRBV27,TRBD1,.,TRBJ2-1,CASSFRGNEQFF,TGTGCCAGCAGTTTCAGGGGGAATGAGCAGTTCTTC
TRBV7-3,.,once,TRBJ2-5,CASSWVGDSKETQYF,TGTGCCAGCAGCTGGGTAGGAGACTCTAAAGAGACCCAGTACTTC
TRBV20-1,.,.,TRBJ1-1,CSVRLNTEAFF,TGCAGTGTACGCCTGAACACTGAAGCTTTCTTT
TRBV5-1,TRBD2,.,TRBJ2-1,CASRGLAYNEQFF,TGCGCCAGCAGGGGACTAGCCTACAATGAGCAGTTCTTC
TRBV9,.,.,TRBJ2-7,CASSSTGTVTYEQYF,TGTGCCAGCAGCTCCACCGGGACGGTAACCTACGAGCAGTACTTC
TRBV27,.,.,TRBJ1-1,CASSLSNRDTEAFF,TGTGCCAGCAGTTTATCGAACAGGGACACTGAAGCTTTCTTT
TRBV7-6,TRBD1,.,TRBJ1-3,CASSPLTGLSSGNTIYF,TGTGCCAGCAGCCCGCTGACAGGGCTTAGCTCTGGAAACACCATATATTTT
TRBV25-1,TRBD1,few,TRBJ1-2,CASREGQGSYTF,TGTGCCAGCAGGGAAGGACAGGGGAGCTACACCTTC
TRBV7-9,.,.,TRBJ2-7,CASWKANTYEQYF,TGTGCCAGCTGGAAGGCGAATACCTACGAGCAGTACTTC
TRBV19,TRBD1,.,TRBJ2-7,CASRPGQGAYEQYF,TGTGCCAGTAGACCGGGACAGGGGGCCTACGAGCAGTACTTC
TRBV6-6,.,.,TRBJ1-2,CASSYVNGYTF,TGTGCCAGCAGTTACGTGAATGGCTACACCTTC
TRBV7-2,.,few,TRBJ2-3,CASSSGTFKDTDTQYF,TGTGCCAGCAGCTCAGGGACTTTCAAGGACACAGATACGCAGTATTTT
TRBV5-6,.,.,TRBJ2-5,CASSADSRGLETQYF,TGTGCCAGCAGCGCCGACAGCCGCGGATTAGAGACCCAGTACTTC
TRBV7-6,.,.,TRBJ2-7,CASSLEGPTYEQYF,TGTGCCAGCAGCTTAGAAGGGCCTACCTACGAGCAGTACTTC
TRBV19,TRBD2,.,TRBJ2-1,CASSRGTSGRVRNEQFF,TGTGCCAGTAGTAGGGGGACTAGCGGGAGGGTAAGGAATGAGCAGTTCTTC
TRBV2,.,.,TRBJ2-6,CATHDSGANVLTF,TGTGCCACCCACGACTCTGGGGCCAACGTCCTGACTTTC
TRBV5-1,TRBD1,.,TRBJ1-4,CASSSGTGGRGDEKLFF,TGCGCCAGCAGTTCCGGGACAGGGGGCCGTGGGGACGAAAAACTGTTTTTT
TRBV6-5,.,.,TRBJ2-7,CASSSRQGPSYEQYF,TGTGCCAGCAGTTCCCGGCAGGGACCTTCCTACGAGCAGTACTTC
TRBV15,TRBD2,once,TRBJ2-5,CATSRVTRGLAEETQYF,TGTGCCACCAGCAGAGTTACCCGGGGACTAGCCGAAGAGACCCAGTACTTC
TRBV29-1,.,.,TRBJ2-1,CSVGGGSYNEQFF,TGCAGCGTTGGTGGGGGTTCCTACAATGAGCAGTTCTTC
TRBV11-2,.,few,TRBJ1-5,CASSLGSGGLNQPQHF,TGTGCCAGCAGCTTAGGGAGCGGCGGGCTAAATCAGCCCCAGCATTTT
TRBV27,TRBD1,.,TRBJ1-2,CASRQGVSYGYTF,TGTGCCAGTCGACAGGGGGTGAGTTATGGCTACACCTTC
TRBV15,.,.,TRBJ1-4,CATSREFSVNEKLFF,TGTGCCACCAGCAGAGAATTTTCAGTTAATGAAAAACTGTTTTTT
TRBV5-8,TRBD2,.,TRBJ2-7,CASSRRGTHTYEQYF,TGTGCCAGCAGCCGGCGGGGGACTCACACCTACGAGCAGTACTTC
TRBV27,TRBD2,.,TRBJ2-1,CASSAQETSGYNEQFF,TGTGCCAGCAGTGCTCAGGAAACTAGCGGATACAATGAGCAGTTCTTC
TRBV7-2,TRBD1,.,TRBJ2-4,CASSLVGQGKNIQYF,TGTGCCAGCAGCTTAGTGGGACAGGGTAAAAACATTCAGTACTTC
TRBV28,.,.,TRBJ2-3,CASCMQGQTDTQYF,TGTGCCTCCTGTATGCAGGGGCAAACAGATACGCAGTATTTT
TRBV19,.,.,TRBJ1-2,CASSAPGFNYGYTF,TGTGCCAGTAGTGCGCCGGGCTTCAACTATGGCTACACCTTC
TRBV10-3,TRBD1,.,TRBJ1-1,CAISEPDREGTEAFF,TGTGCCATCAGTGAGCCCGACAGGGAGGGCACTGAAGCTTTCTTT
TRBV27,.,.,TRBJ2-7,CASRIQGFGSSYEQYF,TGTGCCAGCAGAATACAGGGCTTTGGAAGCTCCTACGAGCAGTACTTC
TRBV2,.,.,TRBJ2-1,CASSEAGDEQFF,TGTGCCAGCAGTGAAGCAGGGGATGAGCAGTTCTTC
TRBV6-6,.,.,TRBJ1-6,CASSSMGNSPLHF,TGTGCCAGCAGTTCGATGGGAAATTCACCCCTCCACTTT
TRBV6-1,.,.,TRBJ1-2,CASSEVRTDYGYTF,TGTGCCAGCAGTGAAGTTAGGACAGACTATGGCTACACCTTC
TRBV18,.,.,TRBJ2-3,CASSLVLSDTQYF,TGTGCCAGCTCACTGGTGCTTTCTGATACGCAGTATTTT
TRBV12-5,.,.,TRBJ1-2,CASTTLEGTGYTF,TGTGCTAGTACCACATTAGAGGGAACGGGCTACACCTTC
TRBV7-2,.,.,TRBJ2-5,CASSARGGKETQYF,TGTGCCAGCAGCGCGAGGGGGGGTAAAGAGACCCAGTACTTC
TRBV9,.,.,TRBJ1-1,CASSAIPDTEAFF,TGTGCCAGCAGCGCTATTCCAGACACTGAAGCTTTCTTT
TRBV5-4,.,few,TRBJ1-1,CASSLGRVAEAFF,TGTGCCAGCAGCTTGGGCCGGGTGGCTGAAGCTTTCTTT
TRBV19,TRBD1,.,TRBJ2-7,CASSIGSGQGKGYEQYF,TGTGCCAGTAGTATTGGTTCGGGACAGGGTAAGGGCTACGAGCAGTACTTC
TRBV19,.,.,TRBJ2-5,CASSAGSQETQYF,TGTGCCAGTAGCGCGGGGTCCCAAGAGACCCAGTACTTC
TRBV7-9,.,.,TRBJ1-2,CASSTDSYGYTF,TGTGCCAGCAGCACGGACAGCTATGGCTACACCTTC
TRBV19,TRBD1,.,TRBJ1-5,CASSHRQGTDSGPQHF,TGTGCCAGTAGTCACCGGCAGGGGACAGACAGTGGGCCCCAGCATTTT
TRBV5-1,TRBD1,.,TRBJ2-1,CASSSGTGAYNEQFF,TGCGCCAGCAGCTCCGGGACAGGGGCCTACAATGAGCAGTTCTTC
TRBV5-6,TRBD1,.,TRBJ2-7,CASSSRTGDYEQYF,TGTGCCAGCAGCTCCCGGACAGGGGACTACGAGCAGTACTTC
TRBV15,.,.,TRBJ2-5,CATGGGTQYF,TGTGCCACAGGGGGTGGGACCCAGTACTTC
TRBV27,TRBD2,.,TRBJ2-2,CASSLVAGWTGELFF,TGTGCCAGCAGTTTAGTAGCGGGATGGACCGGGGAGCTGTTTTTT
TRBV9,TRBD1,.,TRBJ2-6,CASSPFGTDGANVLTF,TGTGCCAGCAGCCCATTCGGGACAGATGGGGCCAACGTCCTGACTTTC
TRBV5-4,.,once,TRBJ2-1,CASSLVTYNEQFF,TGTGCCAGCAGCTTGGTTACCTACAATGAGCAGTTCTTC
TRBV27,.,.,TRBJ2-1,CASTTSNEQFF,TGTGCCAGCACCACTTCCAATGAGCAGTTCTTC
TRBV7-2,.,.,TRBJ2-1,CASSLGVGSYNEQFF,TGTGCCAGCAGCTTAGGAGTGGGATCCTACAATGAGCAGTTCTTC
TRBV10-3,.,.,TRBJ2-3,CAISATRDAGTDTQYF,TGTGCCATCAGTGCCACCCGGGACGCAGGTACAGATACGCAGTATTTT
TRBV25-1,.,once,TRBJ2-7,CASSAARVPYEQYF,TGTGCCAGCAGTGCGGCCAGGGTACCCTACGAGCAGTACTTC
TRBV6-6,TRBD2,.,TRBJ2-5,CASSSLAGGWKETQYF,TGTGCCAGCAGTTCCCTAGCGGGAGGCTGGAAAGAGACCCAGTACTTC
TRBV7-8,.,.,TRBJ1-5,CASSSQGNQPQHF,TGTGCCAGCAGCTCTCAGGGGAATCAGCCCCAGCATTTT
TRBV2,TRBD2,.,TRBJ2-5,CASSDSGIVKTQYF,TGTGCCAGCAGCGATAGCGGGATAGTCAAGACCCAGTACTTC
TRBV15,TRBD1,medium-sized,TRBJ1-1,CATSRDRGGQGPIMNTEAFF,TGTGCCACCAGCAGAGATCGGGGAGGACAGGGGCCCATCATGAACACTGAAGCTTTCTTT
TRBV7-2,.,.,TRBJ2-7,CASSSSGTFGYEQYF,TGTGCCAGCAGCTCCTCCGGGACCTTTGGGTACGAGCAGTACTTC
TRBV28,TRBD1,.,TRBJ2-7,CASSLLAGGLSEQYF,TGTGCCAGCAGTTTATTGGCAGGGGGCCTTTCCGAGCAGTACTTC